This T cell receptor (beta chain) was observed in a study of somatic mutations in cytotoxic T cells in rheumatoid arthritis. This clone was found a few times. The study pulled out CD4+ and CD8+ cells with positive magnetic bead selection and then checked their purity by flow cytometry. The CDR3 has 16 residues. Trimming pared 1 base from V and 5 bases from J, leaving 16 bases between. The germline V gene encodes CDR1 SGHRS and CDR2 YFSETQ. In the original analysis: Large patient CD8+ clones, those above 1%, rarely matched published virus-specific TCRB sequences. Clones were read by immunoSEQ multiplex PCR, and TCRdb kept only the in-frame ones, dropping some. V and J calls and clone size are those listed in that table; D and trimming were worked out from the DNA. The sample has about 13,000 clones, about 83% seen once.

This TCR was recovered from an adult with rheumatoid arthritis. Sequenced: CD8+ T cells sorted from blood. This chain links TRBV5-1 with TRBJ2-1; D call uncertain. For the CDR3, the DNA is TGCGCCAGCAGCTTGCGGCACGGTGGGTTTGACAATGAGCAGTTCTTC. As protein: CASSLRHGGFDNEQFF.